This T cell receptor (beta chain) originates from a study of blood T cell repertoires in COVID-19. About the research overall: Acute and convalescent COVID-19 specimens originated in the United States, Italy and Spain. The cDNA or gDNA used as material had been derived from T cells, B-cell-depleted T cells, or PBMCs.

Authors' methods: Amplification of reference gene primers provided the estimated nucleated cell counts. Profiled with immunoSEQ multiplex PCR; TCRdb holds only in-frame clones, not every one. That table supplies the V and J calls and clone size; D and trimming were determined from the DNA. The table includes under 200,000 clones, over 80% detected once. Material: peripheral blood. This TCR was recovered from a woman aged 55-75 years with acute or convalescent COVID-19.

The CDR3 sequence: CASSYSRGSSYEQYF. The DNA of the CDR3 is TGTGCCAGCAGTTACTCGCGCGGCAGCTCCTACGAGCAGTACTTC. J is TRBJ2-7 and V is TRBV6-5; D gene unclear. V gave up 0 bases and J gave up 0 bases, with 9 bases separating them. Looked up from germline, CDR1 is MNHEY and CDR2 is SVGAGI. This CDR3 contains 15 residues.